Listed below are T cell receptor beta chains from one sample, sequenced in a study of cytomegalovirus exposure and HLA in healthy donors. Measured with immunoSEQ multiplex PCR; TCRdb has only the in-frame clones, and not every one. The sample consists of 70,000 or so clones, over 90% of them appearing once. Sequencing was done on a sample of PBMCs. The receptors were gathered from a woman aged 18-30 years in good health and CMV-seronegative. Both conserved end residues are part of each CDR3. A D gene is named only where the DNA matches it firmly. Size values are once, few and many counts, or a class for expanded clones, and some rows have none.

v_gene: TRBV11-2; abundance: NA; j_gene: TRBJ2-5; d_gene: NA; CDR3nt: TGTGCCAGCAGCTTTGGACAGCAAGAGACCCAGTACTTC; CDR3aa: CASSFGQQETQYF
v_gene: TRBV6-1; abundance: NA; j_gene: TRBJ2-2; d_gene: TRBD1; CDR3nt: TGTGCCAGCAACAGGGGGACGGACACCGGGGAGCTGTTTTTT; CDR3aa: CASNRGTDTGELFF
v_gene: TRBV6-4; abundance: NA; j_gene: TRBJ2-3; d_gene: TRBD2; CDR3nt: TGTGCCAGCAGTGCGACTAGCGACTTCACAGATACGCAGTATTTT; CDR3aa: CASSATSDFTDTQYF
v_gene: TRBV6-6; abundance: NA; j_gene: TRBJ2-7; d_gene: NA; CDR3nt: TGTGCCAGCAGCCTCGACAGTGACGAGCAGTACTTC; CDR3aa: CASSLDSDEQYF
v_gene: TRBV14; abundance: once; j_gene: TRBJ2-1; d_gene: TRBD2; CDR3nt: TGTGCCAGCAGCCATTCCGGGACTAGAAATCACGATGAGCAGTTCTTC; CDR3aa: CASSHSGTRNHDEQFF
v_gene: TRBV19; abundance: NA; j_gene: TRBJ2-1; d_gene: TRBD1; CDR3nt: TGTGCCAGTAGTAACCCGCGACAGGGGCTGGGCAATGAGCAGTTCTTC; CDR3aa: CASSNPRQGLGNEQFF
v_gene: TRBV27; abundance: NA; j_gene: TRBJ1-1; d_gene: NA; CDR3nt: TGTGCCAGCGTGGCGGCCAGGAACACTGAAGCTTTCTTT; CDR3aa: CASVAARNTEAFF
v_gene: TRBV6-5; abundance: once; j_gene: TRBJ2-7; d_gene: TRBD2; CDR3nt: TGTGCCAGCCGGAATAAGCGGGGGGTAGACTACGAGCAGTACTTC; CDR3aa: CASRNKRGVDYEQYF
v_gene: TRBV6-5; abundance: NA; j_gene: TRBJ1-4; d_gene: NA; CDR3nt: TGTGCCAGCAGTCGTCTGACAGTGAATAATGAAAAACTGTTTTTT; CDR3aa: CASSRLTVNNEKLFF
v_gene: TRBV29-1; abundance: NA; j_gene: TRBJ2-2; d_gene: TRBD2; CDR3nt: TGCAGCGTGAAGCGGGAGGGCCCCACCGGGGAGCTGTTTTTT; CDR3aa: CSVKREGPTGELFF
v_gene: TRBV2; abundance: NA; j_gene: TRBJ2-3; d_gene: NA; CDR3nt: TGTGCCAGCAGAGGGTGGGTAGCGGCTACAGATACGCAGTATTTT; CDR3aa: CASRGWVAATDTQYF
v_gene: TRBV5-1; abundance: NA; j_gene: TRBJ1-6; d_gene: NA; CDR3nt: TGCGCCAGCAGCTTGGTTAGGGGAACTTCACCCCTCCACTTT; CDR3aa: CASSLVRGTSPLHF
v_gene: TRBV5-1; abundance: NA; j_gene: TRBJ1-5; d_gene: NA; CDR3nt: TGCGCCAGCAGCCCCAATGCACATTCCCCAAATCAGCCCCAGCATTTT; CDR3aa: CASSPNAHSPNQPQHF
v_gene: TRBV28; abundance: NA; j_gene: TRBJ1-2; d_gene: TRBD1; CDR3nt: TGTGCCAGCAGTGTGACAGGGGGCGAAGGGTCTGGCTACACCTTC; CDR3aa: CASSVTGGEGSGYTF
v_gene: TRBV19; abundance: NA; j_gene: TRBJ2-1; d_gene: TRBD1; CDR3nt: TGTGCCAGTAGTACCCAGGGGGCGTACAATGAGCAGTTCTTC; CDR3aa: CASSTQGAYNEQFF
v_gene: TRBV19; abundance: NA; j_gene: TRBJ1-1; d_gene: NA; CDR3nt: TGTGCCAGTAGTACTGACAGGACCACTGAAGCTTTCTTT; CDR3aa: CASSTDRTTEAFF
v_gene: TRBV29-1; abundance: NA; j_gene: TRBJ1-2; d_gene: TRBD1; CDR3nt: TGCAGCGTTCATCAGGGGGCTCACTATGGCTACACCTTC; CDR3aa: CSVHQGAHYGYTF
v_gene: TRBV14; abundance: once; j_gene: TRBJ2-7; d_gene: NA; CDR3nt: TGTGCCAGCAGGCCGGCGGGCTTTTACGAGCAGTACTTC; CDR3aa: CASRPAGFYEQYF
v_gene: TRBV5-4; abundance: NA; j_gene: TRBJ2-3; d_gene: NA; CDR3nt: TGTGCCAGCAGCCCAGGAGGAGTAGTTGGGGAGACGCAGTATTTT; CDR3aa: CASSPGGVVGETQYF
v_gene: TRBV11-2; abundance: NA; j_gene: TRBJ2-7; d_gene: TRBD2; CDR3nt: TGTGCCAGCAGCCTCGGGACTAGCCGATGGGAAGAGCAGTACTTC; CDR3aa: CASSLGTSRWEEQYF
v_gene: TRBV13; abundance: NA; j_gene: TRBJ1-1; d_gene: NA; CDR3nt: TGTGCCAGCAGCCGGGACACCTTGGGCACTGAAGCTTTCTTT; CDR3aa: CASSRDTLGTEAFF
v_gene: TRBV5-4; abundance: NA; j_gene: TRBJ2-7; d_gene: TRBD1; CDR3nt: TGTGCCAGCAGCTTTACCGGACAGGACTTCTCCTACGAGCAGTACTTC; CDR3aa: CASSFTGQDFSYEQYF
v_gene: TRBV5-1; abundance: few; j_gene: TRBJ2-1; d_gene: NA; CDR3nt: TGCGCCAGCAGCTTGGCCAGGTCAGAGGAGCAGTTCTTC; CDR3aa: CASSLARSEEQFF
v_gene: TRBV5-4; abundance: NA; j_gene: TRBJ1-4; d_gene: NA; CDR3nt: TGTGCCAGCGGCAGACAGATTAATGAAAAACTGTTTTTT; CDR3aa: CASGRQINEKLFF
v_gene: TRBV11-2; abundance: NA; j_gene: TRBJ2-1; d_gene: TRBD2; CDR3nt: TGTGCCAGCAGCCAGCGACTAGCGGGGGGCCTCTCCTACAATGAGCAGTTCTTC; CDR3aa: CASSQRLAGGLSYNEQFF
v_gene: TRBV29-1; abundance: NA; j_gene: TRBJ1-2; d_gene: NA; CDR3nt: TGCAGCGCCGTCCAGGGGTACTATGGCTACACCTTC; CDR3aa: CSAVQGYYGYTF
v_gene: TRBV7-8; abundance: NA; j_gene: TRBJ2-1; d_gene: TRBD2; CDR3nt: TGTGCCAGCAGCGCCGGACTAGCGGGAGGGTCCCTCCCCCTCGATGAGCAGTTCTTC; CDR3aa: CASSAGLAGGSLPLDEQFF
v_gene: TRBV7-8; abundance: NA; j_gene: TRBJ1-1; d_gene: NA; CDR3nt: TGTGCCAGCAGCTTAGAGCTGGAGATGAACACTGAAGCTTTCTTT; CDR3aa: CASSLELEMNTEAFF
v_gene: TRBV7-9; abundance: NA; j_gene: TRBJ2-7; d_gene: NA; CDR3nt: TGTGCCAGCAGCCCCATAATCAGGGTCGACTACGAGCAGTACTTC; CDR3aa: CASSPIIRVDYEQYF
v_gene: TRBV19; abundance: NA; j_gene: TRBJ1-6; d_gene: TRBD1; CDR3nt: TGTGCCAGTAGTATCGGACAGGTCTCCTATAATTCACCCCTCCACTTT; CDR3aa: CASSIGQVSYNSPLHF
v_gene: TRBV27; abundance: NA; j_gene: TRBJ1-5; d_gene: TRBD1; CDR3nt: TGTGCCAGCAGTTTATTCGGACAGGGGGGCAATCAGCCCCAGCATTTT; CDR3aa: CASSLFGQGGNQPQHF
v_gene: TRBV10-3; abundance: NA; j_gene: TRBJ2-6; d_gene: TRBD1; CDR3nt: TGTGCCATCAGTGAGATCAGTCGACAGGGCGTCCCCCCCAACGTCCTGACTTTC; CDR3aa: CAISEISRQGVPPNVLTF
v_gene: TRBV10-1; abundance: NA; j_gene: TRBJ2-7; d_gene: TRBD2; CDR3nt: TGCGCCAGCAGTGAGCACGGGAGGCCCCCCTACGAGCAGTACTTC; CDR3aa: CASSEHGRPPYEQYF
v_gene: TRBV6-1; abundance: NA; j_gene: TRBJ2-1; d_gene: TRBD2; CDR3nt: TGTGCCAGCAGTGGACTAGCGGGAGGAAATGAGCAGTTCTTC; CDR3aa: CASSGLAGGNEQFF
v_gene: TRBV2; abundance: NA; j_gene: TRBJ1-5; d_gene: NA; CDR3nt: TGTGCCAGCAGTTGGACAACCCACCACAATCAGCCCCAGCATTTT; CDR3aa: CASSWTTHHNQPQHF
v_gene: TRBV7-3; abundance: NA; j_gene: TRBJ2-1; d_gene: TRBD2; CDR3nt: TGTGCCAGCAGTTATCTAGCTAGCGGGTCCTACAATGAGCAGTTCTTC; CDR3aa: CASSYLASGSYNEQFF
v_gene: TRBV2; abundance: few; j_gene: TRBJ1-5; d_gene: TRBD1; CDR3nt: TGTGCCAGCAGCACTGGGGCAGGGGGCATTCAGCCCCAGCATTTT; CDR3aa: CASSTGAGGIQPQHF
v_gene: TRBV27; abundance: NA; j_gene: TRBJ2-7; d_gene: NA; CDR3nt: TGTGCCAGCAGTTCATGGGACTCCGTCCGAACACACCCCTACGAGCAGTACTTC; CDR3aa: CASSSWDSVRTHPYEQYF
v_gene: TRBV7-9; abundance: NA; j_gene: TRBJ1-1; d_gene: TRBD1; CDR3nt: TGTGCCAGCAGCTGGGGACAGGGGGACACTGAAGCTTTCTTT; CDR3aa: CASSWGQGDTEAFF
v_gene: TRBV7-2; abundance: NA; j_gene: TRBJ2-7; d_gene: TRBD1; CDR3nt: TGTGCCAGCAGCTTAGTGGGACAGGGGGTGGACGAGCAGTACTTC; CDR3aa: CASSLVGQGVDEQYF
v_gene: TRBV27; abundance: NA; j_gene: TRBJ2-1; d_gene: TRBD2; CDR3nt: TGTGCCAGCAGCTACCTAGCGGGGGGCTCGGATGAGCAGTTCTTC; CDR3aa: CASSYLAGGSDEQFF
v_gene: TRBV4-3; abundance: NA; j_gene: TRBJ2-1; d_gene: TRBD2; CDR3nt: TGCGCCAGCAGCCCACAAGTAGTCCCGGGACTAGCGGGGGGCAGGAATGAGCAGTTCTTC; CDR3aa: CASSPQVVPGLAGGRNEQFF
v_gene: TRBV11-3; abundance: NA; j_gene: TRBJ2-2; d_gene: TRBD2; CDR3nt: TGTGCCAGCAGCATTGATTTGGGGGGGTCATACACCGGGGAGCTGTTTTTT; CDR3aa: CASSIDLGGSYTGELFF
v_gene: TRBV7-9; abundance: NA; j_gene: TRBJ1-1; d_gene: NA; CDR3nt: TGTGCCAGCACCCCCCCACAGCAAAGTACTGAAGCTTTCTTT; CDR3aa: CASTPPQQSTEAFF
v_gene: TRBV7-2; abundance: NA; j_gene: TRBJ2-2; d_gene: NA; CDR3nt: TGTGCCAGCAGCTTGGGGCTCTTGAACACCGGGGAGCTGTTTTTT; CDR3aa: CASSLGLLNTGELFF
v_gene: TRBV14; abundance: NA; j_gene: TRBJ2-1; d_gene: NA; CDR3nt: TGTGCCAGCAGCCCTAAAATGGGGCGGGATATCAATGAGCAGTTCTTC; CDR3aa: CASSPKMGRDINEQFF
v_gene: TRBV4-1; abundance: NA; j_gene: TRBJ2-2; d_gene: NA; CDR3nt: TGCGCCAGCGGCCTTTCGCGGGGTTGGTCCGACACCGGGGAGCTGTTTTTT; CDR3aa: CASGLSRGWSDTGELFF
v_gene: TRBV14; abundance: NA; j_gene: TRBJ2-7; d_gene: TRBD2; CDR3nt: TGTGCCAGCAGCCATATGGGGGGGATGGAGGGCCCCTCGAGCGAGCAGTACTTC; CDR3aa: CASSHMGGMEGPSSEQYF
v_gene: TRBV4-1; abundance: once; j_gene: TRBJ2-7; d_gene: TRBD1; CDR3nt: TGCGCCAGCAGCCAAGAGATTCACAGGGGACAGCCCTACGAGCAGTACTTC; CDR3aa: CASSQEIHRGQPYEQYF
v_gene: TRBV10-2; abundance: NA; j_gene: TRBJ2-7; d_gene: TRBD2; CDR3nt: TGCGCCAGCAGTGAGTCTGGTCTAGCGGGAGGTCCCTACGAGCAGTACTTC; CDR3aa: CASSESGLAGGPYEQYF
v_gene: TRBV28; abundance: once; j_gene: TRBJ2-6; d_gene: TRBD1; CDR3nt: TGTGCCAGCACCCAGACAGGGGCTGGGGCCAACGTCCTGACTTTC; CDR3aa: CASTQTGAGANVLTF
v_gene: TRBV29-1; abundance: NA; j_gene: TRBJ2-5; d_gene: TRBD2; CDR3nt: TGCAGCGTCCAAAGCGGGGGGGCCTGGGAGACCCAGTACTTC; CDR3aa: CSVQSGGAWETQYF
v_gene: TRBV9; abundance: NA; j_gene: TRBJ2-7; d_gene: TRBD1; CDR3nt: TGTGCCAGCAGCCCCGGGGTTTTGAGACAGGGGGCCTACGAGCAGTACTTC; CDR3aa: CASSPGVLRQGAYEQYF
v_gene: TRBV7-9; abundance: NA; j_gene: TRBJ2-7; d_gene: TRBD2; CDR3nt: TGTGCCAGCAGCCCGACCGTAGCGGGACCGCTCGAGCAGTACTTC; CDR3aa: CASSPTVAGPLEQYF
v_gene: TRBV5-1; abundance: once; j_gene: TRBJ1-2; d_gene: NA; CDR3nt: TGCGCCAGCAGCCATAGGACAGCCCGGGATGCTAACTATGGCTACACCTTC; CDR3aa: CASSHRTARDANYGYTF
v_gene: TRBV4-1; abundance: NA; j_gene: TRBJ2-7; d_gene: NA; CDR3nt: TGCGCCAGCAGCCCTAACGGGATAGTCTACGAGCAGTACTTC; CDR3aa: CASSPNGIVYEQYF
v_gene: TRBV9; abundance: NA; j_gene: TRBJ2-3; d_gene: NA; CDR3nt: TGTGCCAGCAGCACCCGGGTGGGTTCTAGCACAGATACGCAGTATTTT; CDR3aa: CASSTRVGSSTDTQYF
v_gene: TRBV5-4; abundance: NA; j_gene: TRBJ1-4; d_gene: TRBD1; CDR3nt: TGTGCCAGCAGCTTGGCCACAGGGGGCGATGAAAAACTGTTTTTT; CDR3aa: CASSLATGGDEKLFF
v_gene: TRBV4-3; abundance: NA; j_gene: TRBJ2-1; d_gene: TRBD2; CDR3nt: TGCGCCAGCAGCCCCTGGGGGGAGGGTGAGCAGTTCTTC; CDR3aa: CASSPWGEGEQFF
v_gene: TRBV15; abundance: NA; j_gene: TRBJ1-2; d_gene: TRBD1; CDR3nt: TGTGCCACCAGCAAGACAGGGGAGGCTGGCTACACCTTC; CDR3aa: CATSKTGEAGYTF